The subject of this entry is one T cell receptor beta chain. This clone showed up just once. Its target antigen remains unknown. No base-level quality is on record; no much larger clone is a single base apart. Evidence from one read is weak. This sample is drawn from a study of metastatic and nonmetastatic thyroid tumors (dated by TCRdb to about 2020). Regarding the study in general: Repertoires from peripheral blood and from tumor or nodule tissue samples of malignant and benign thyroid patients were compared.

Broad study findings and their caveats: TCR beta diversity was reported as significantly higher in malignant tumors than in benign nodules, in both blood and tumor samples.

From a lookup of the germline V gene, CDR1 and CDR2 are SGHTA and FQGTGA. Trimming takes 3 bases from V and 6 bases from J, and the germline ends sit 12 bases apart. Inclusive of the bounding cysteine and phenylalanine, the CDR3 is 13 residues long. The read is trimmed to its CDR3 DNA, 39 bases read in frame from base 1. No patient had received any treatment before thyroid surgery. The study retrospectively analysed patient clinical samples collected from about 2012 to 2019 using T-cell receptor beta sequencing. The method behind the library was PCR. Sequencing was performed on an Illumina HiSeq 4000. High-throughput sequencing was used to profile the CDR3 region of the TCR beta-chain in every patient. The study's processing was this. Drawing on CDR3 differences between clinicopathological groups, the researchers built a classifier meant to tell apart patients with distant-metastatic papillary thyroid cancer. The Shannon index was used to measure repertoire diversity, and the Morisita-Horn index was used to measure how similar tumor and blood repertoires were. TCRdb reanalyzed the raw reads on its own, using fastp at Q25 for trimming and MiXCR for clone calling, and kept in-frame beta chains. V and J calls and clone size were set by TCRdb, not the authors. For this sample there are about 15,000 clones; about 35% appear just once. The ten biggest clones cover 7.3% of the sample.

The chain was built from TRBV7-3 and TRBJ2-7; TRBD1 might be the D gene, on 6 matching bases. The source of this sequence is a female donor with papillary thyroid cancer or a benign thyroid nodule (not recorded which). Some clones in this sample may be carry-over from other donors' samples. Specimen: tumor tissue. The CDR3 loop reads CASSLDSGLEQYF. The DNA sequence is TGTGCCAGCAGCTTGGACAGTGGGCTCGAGCAGTACTTC. The variable domain in full, with residues beyond the CDR3 obtained from the reference TRBV7-3 and TRBJ2-7 genes, is GAGVSQTPSNKVTEKGKYVELRCDPISGHTALYWYRQSLGQGPEFLIYFQGTGAADDSGLPNDRFFAVRPEGSVSTLKIQRTERGDSAVYLCASSLDSGLEQYFGPGTRLTVT.